A single sample is the source of the 13 T cell receptor beta chains below, sequenced in a study of T cell repertoires in cytomegalovirus infection. Antigen specificity for these receptors is unknown. Via MiXCR, TCRdb re-called the reads, giving one row per CDR3 protein. The data hold 60,000 to 75,000 distinct CDR3 sequences, with less than 30% observed a single time. The sequencing here drew on CD8+ T cells from cultured PBMCs, taken from culture after CMV antigen stimulation. The receptors come from a human donor in good health (CMV status not recorded). Some clones in this sample may be carry-over from other donors' samples.

The table lists this clonotype with a count of one. The chain has TRBV11-3 and TRBJ2-7; a possible D gene is TRBD2 (5 bases). V was trimmed by 2 bases and J by 2 bases, leaving 13 bases between them. Germline V gene data show CDR1 as SGHNT and CDR2 as YENEEA. The CDR3 totals 15 residues. Here the CDR3 DNA reads TGTGCCAGCAGCTTAAACGGCGGGTCAGCCTACGAGCAGTACTTC. It translates to CASSLNGGSAYEQYF.

The chain is built from TRBV27 and TRBJ1-1, with TRBD1 as a possible D gene (5 bases). The length of the CDR3 is 15 residues. Germline CDR1 MNHEY, CDR2 SMNVEV (reference sequence). The V gene lost 1 base and the J gene lost 3 bases, with 12 bases spanning the gap. The CDR3 here is CASSLWGGVDTEAFF. The CDR3 DNA is TGTGCCAGCAGTTTATGGGGGGGGGTGGACACTGAAGCTTTCTTT.

This clonotype has more than one count but fewer than ten. The V gene is TRBV5-4, the J gene TRBJ1-6; D is undetermined. Trimming left V 1 base short and J 2 bases short, with 4 bases between. The CDR3 length is 14 residues. The germline V gene encodes CDR1 SGHNT and CDR2 YYREEE (reference sequence). The CDR3 sequence: CASSLTTYNSPLHF. The CDR3 region has the DNA TGTGCCAGCAGCTTGACAACCTATAATTCACCCCTCCACTTT.

This clonotype was detected only a few times. The chain uses TRBV7-6 and TRBJ2-7; TRBD1 matches at 9 bases. This CDR3 region has 15 residues. Germline trimming cut 1 base from V and 0 bases from J; bases unmatched to any gene: 1. The germline CDR1 and CDR2 sequences are SGHVS and FNYEAQ. CDR3 residues: CASSLVQGASYEQYF. CDR3 DNA sequence: TGTGCCAGCAGCTTAGTACAGGGGGCCTCCTACGAGCAGTACTTC.

This clonotype was picked up a small number of times. V usage is TRBV27 and J usage is TRBJ2-3; D possibly matches TRBD1 or TRBD2 (5 bases each). In germline, CDR1 is MNHEY, CDR2 SMNVEV (reference sequence). V gave up 6 bases and J gave up 8 bases, with 21 bases separating them. The length of the CDR3 is 15 residues. This CDR3 is CASSPGTAGLGTQYF. The CDR3 coding sequence is TGTGCCAGCAGCCCCGGGACCGCCGGCTTGGGTACGCAGTATTTT.

The rearrangement joins TRBV19 to TRBJ1-5; TRBD1 is a possible D gene (5 bases). This CDR3 is 15 amino acids long. From germline, CDR1 is LNHDA and CDR2 SQIVND (reference sequence). Trimming took 5 bases from V and 3 from J, leaving 14 bases between them. Here the CDR3 DNA reads TGTGCCAGTAGTGTCGGGACGGCGCCCAATCAGCCCCAGCATTTT. Translation gives CASSVGTAPNQPQHF.

The chain has TRBV12-3 or TRBV12-4 and TRBJ1-3; TRBD1 agrees at 9 bases. The CDR3 loop spans 15 amino acids. V lost 1 base and J lost 5; bases outside the gene matches: 3. The CDR3 region is CASSLGTGDRNTIYF. In nucleotides, the CDR3 is TGTGCCAGCAGTTTAGGGACAGGGGATCGAAACACCATATATTTT.

The rearrangement links TRBV14 to TRBJ2-7; 11 nucleotides match TRBD2. The trim removed 1 base at V and 4 bases at J, leaving 6 bases unmatched. CDR3 size: 16 residues. CDR1 and CDR2 (germline): SGHDN, FVKESK. The CDR3 is CASSQGLAGNAYEQYF. CDR3 DNA sequence: TGTGCCAGCAGCCAAGGACTAGCGGGGAACGCGTACGAGCAGTACTTC.

This clonotype was seen ten or more times. The chain joins TRBV7-2 to TRBJ2-1; TRBD2 might be the D (5 bases). The V gene's germline CDR1 is SGHTA and CDR2 FQGNSA. The CDR3 has 15 amino acids. Trimming stripped 5 bases from V and 2 bases from J, with 13 bases between. The CDR3 nucleotides read TGTGCCAGCAGCCCGGAAAGGACTGCCTACAATGAGCAGTTCTTC. It encodes CASSPERTAYNEQFF.

The chain links TRBV7-2 to TRBJ1-2; 7 nucleotides align to TRBD1. This CDR3 spans 15 amino acids. The germline gives CDR1 SGHTA, CDR2 FQGNSA. V shed 1 base and J 2 bases; nucleotides not matched to a gene: 4. The CDR3 DNA reads as TGTGCCAGCAGCTTAGAAGGGGGCGCGAACTATGGCTACACCTTC. This gives the protein CASSLEGGANYGYTF.

The V call is TRBV10-2, the J call TRBJ2-2; no clear D gene. V lost 5 bases to trimming and J lost 6 bases, with 10 bases between them. CDR1 is WSHSY, CDR2 SAAADI, per germline. This CDR3 comprises 13 residues. This CDR3 reads CASSWASAGELFF. In nucleotides, the CDR3 is TGCGCCAGCAGTTGGGCTAGTGCCGGGGAGCTGTTTTTT.

This rearrangement joins TRBV10-3 to TRBJ2-7; no clear D gene. The CDR3 length is 13 residues. Germline CDR1 reads ENHRY; CDR2 reads SYGVKD. V was shortened by 6 bases and J by 0 bases, with 9 bases between the two germline ends. CDR3 residues: CAIRGPSSYEQYF. In nucleotides, the CDR3 is TGTGCCATCAGGGGCCCCTCCTCCTACGAGCAGTACTTC.

The chain employs TRBV10-3 and TRBJ1-4; 7 nucleotides agree with TRBD1. The CDR3 spans 19 residues. Germline V gives CDR1 ENHRY, CDR2 SYGVKD. The ends lost 6 bases at V and 0 bases at J; junction bases unmatched: 16. CDR3 loop: CAIRRPDREQPATNEKLFF. The CDR3 region has the DNA TGTGCCATCAGACGCCCCGACAGGGAGCAACCTGCAACTAATGAAAAACTGTTTTTT.